The 12 T cell receptor beta chains presented below share a single source sample, sequenced in a study of cytotoxic CD8 clonotypes in ibrutinib-treated CLL. Clones were read by immunoSEQ multiplex PCR, and TCRdb kept only the in-frame ones, dropping some. Here the sample spans about 200,000 clones, just over 70% being singletons. The material sequenced was PBMCs, taken after 12 months of ibrutinib treatment. These receptors originate from a human donor with chronic lymphocytic leukemia.

The gene calls are TRBV10-3 and TRBJ1-2, with no clear D. Between the trimmed V and J ends, which lost 3 bases and 8 bases, there was a span of 10 bases. The CDR3 spans 12 residues. Per germline, CDR1 ENHRY and CDR2 SYGVKD. CDR3 in DNA: TGTGCCATCAGTGATTATGCCAGGGGCTACACCTTC. The encoded protein is CAISDYARGYTF.

This clone is a singleton in its sample. The V gene is TRBV5-1, the J gene TRBJ2-7, with TRBD1 as a possible D gene (6 bases). Trimming shortened V by 3 bases and J by 1 base, and 14 bases separated the two germline ends. The CDR3 consists of 15 residues. CDR1 and CDR2 (germline): SGHRS, YFSETQ. CDR3: CASSYGQKTSYEQYF. DNA for the CDR3: TGCGCCAGCAGCTACGGACAGAAAACATCCTACGAGCAGTACTTC.

The rearrangement joins TRBV18 to TRBJ1-3; D remains unclear. Per the germline V gene, CDR1 is KGHSH and CDR2 is LQKENI. V shed 8 bases and J shed 0 bases, with 14 bases lying between them. The CDR3 has 15 amino acids. The CDR3 loop reads CASPQDRSSGNTIYF. The CDR3 bases are TGTGCCAGCCCTCAGGACCGGAGCTCTGGAAACACCATATATTTT.

This clone was detected a few times. The V gene is TRBV7-2, the J gene TRBJ1-2; D not resolved. This CDR3 comprises 15 residues. Germline V gene lookup returns CDR1 SGHTA and CDR2 FQGNSA. V was shortened by 11 bases and J by 4 bases, with 23 bases between the two germline ends. This CDR3 reads CARESAGHRGYGYTF. CDR3 DNA sequence: TGTGCCCGAGAGTCAGCCGGGCACCGGGGCTATGGCTACACCTTC.

The J gene is TRBJ1-2, the V gene TRBV5-5; D might be TRBD1 (5 bases). This CDR3 is built from 16 residues. The V end lost 0 bases, the J end lost 2 bases, and 14 bases lay between the germline ends. Germline V lookup: CDR1 SGHKS, CDR2 YYEKEE (reference sequence). The CDR3 region is CASSLGGQASNYGYTF. CDR3 bases: TGTGCCAGCAGCTTGGGGGGCCAGGCGTCAAACTATGGCTACACCTTC. The full variable domain, with the rest looked up from reference TRBV5-5 and TRBJ1-2, is DAGVTQSPTHLIKTRGQQVTLRCSPISGHKSVSWYQQVLGQGPQFIFQYYEKEERGRGNFPDRFSARQFPNYSSELNVNALLLGDSALYLCASSLGGQASNYGYTFGSGTRLTVV.

This clone was observed once. The V call is TRBV5-1, the J call TRBJ2-3; the D is unclear. CDR3 size: 15 residues. V lost 2 bases and J lost 2, with 12 bases in between. CDR1 is SGHRS, CDR2 YFSETQ, per germline. CDR3 sequence (DNA): TGCGCCAGCAGCTTAAGGGATCTTCCCACAGATACGCAGTATTTT. Encoded protein: CASSLRDLPTDTQYF.

This clone has a handful of counts. The genes are TRBV5-1 and TRBJ2-7, with TRBD1 identical over 7 bases. Germline CDR1 SGHRS, CDR2 YFSETQ. The CDR3 is made up of 15 amino acids. With 5 bases clipped from V and 4 bases from J, the junction kept 12 bases outside the gene matches. The CDR3 reads CASRGDRGPSYEQYF. Written as DNA, the CDR3 is TGCGCCAGCAGAGGGGACAGAGGGCCCAGTTACGAGCAGTACTTC.

The chain employs TRBV29-1 and TRBJ2-1; possibly TRBD1 or TRBD2 for D (5 bases each). Trimming stripped 0 bases from V and 5 bases from J, with 17 bases between. The CDR3 sequence is 16 residues long. CDR1 and CDR2 from the germline V gene are SQVTM and ANQGSEA. DNA of the CDR3: TGCAGCGTTGAAGACCTCGGGACCAACAGAGACAATGAGCAGTTCTTC. It translates to CSVEDLGTNRDNEQFF.

This chain connects TRBV10-3 to TRBJ2-7; 10 bases fit TRBD2. Germline V lookup: CDR1 ENHRY, CDR2 SYGVKD. This CDR3 contains 16 residues. J was trimmed by 4 bases and V by 6 bases; bases with no gene match: 12. The CDR3 loop is CAISGWSSGSSYEQYF. Here the CDR3 DNA reads TGTGCCATCAGCGGATGGTCTAGCGGGAGTTCGTACGAGCAGTACTTC.

This clone was found once. The chain is built from TRBV7-3 and TRBJ2-1; TRBD1 is a possible D gene (5 bases). Trimming left V 2 bases short and J 9 bases short, with 8 bases between. Germline CDR1 reads SGHTA; CDR2 reads FQGTGA. The CDR3 sequence is 12 residues long. For the CDR3, the DNA is TGTGCCAGCAGCTTAGGACACGCTGAGCAGTTCTTC. Its protein is CASSLGHAEQFF.

The CDR3 sequence: CASSFAGVDTF. In DNA form, the CDR3 reads TGTGCCAGCAGCTTCGCGGGGGTGGACACCTTC. V gene TRBV5-6 combines with J gene TRBJ1-2; D might be TRBD1 (5 bases). The V end was cut by 2 bases, the J end by 12 bases, with 11 bases between. This CDR3 has 11 amino acids. CDR1 and CDR2 (germline): SGHDT, YYEEEE.

The V and J genes are TRBV5-1 and TRBJ2-3; 8 bases are shared with TRBD2. V shed 4 bases and J 2 bases; nucleotides not matched to a gene: 6. The CDR3 is 15 residues long. Germline V CDR1 and CDR2: SGHRS, YFSETQ. DNA for the CDR3: TGCGCCAGCAGCAACGGGGGGGCCGTCACAGATACGCAGTATTTT. Translation: CASSNGGAVTDTQYF.